This passage covers 9 T cell receptor beta chains from one sample sequenced in a study of beta chain features in type 1 diabetes. Study-level points and caveats: TCRB CDR3 length was moderately but significantly reduced in all four CD4+ subsets of Type 1 diabetes patients.

Investigators reverse transcribed all isolated RNA, so they sequenced expressed TCRB transcripts. TCRdb's copy holds only in-frame clones and misses some; the assay was immunoSEQ multiplex PCR. The data contain about 160,000 clones, roughly 7.1% of them seen just once; the ten biggest clones take up approximately 0.87%. What these receptors recognize is not known. Sequenced input: central memory CD4+ T cells from blood. Every receptor here comes from a woman between 40 and 55 years old with type 1 diabetes.

This chain links TRBV11-2 with TRBJ2-7; maybe TRBD1 (6 bases). This CDR3 has 16 amino acids. The germline V and J ends were trimmed by 1 base and 1 base, with 14 bases remaining between them. Per the germline V gene, CDR1 is SGHAT and CDR2 is FQNNGV. CDR3 sequence (DNA): TGTGCCAGCAGCTTAGTAGCCGGGACATCTTCCTACGAGCAGTACTTC. It codes for CASSLVAGTSSYEQYF.

This clone was detected a few times. The V call is TRBV28, the J call TRBJ2-6; 9 bases are shared with TRBD1. The CDR3 runs to 17 residues. Germline loops: CDR1 MDHEN, CDR2 SYDVKM. The V gene end was trimmed by 5 bases and the J gene end by 5 bases; junction bases not matched to a gene: 10. CDR3 in DNA: TGTGCCAGCAGTGCTCGGGACAGGGTTCTGAGGGCCAACGTCCTGACTTTC. As protein: CASSARDRVLRANVLTF.

This sequence joins TRBV29-1 and TRBJ1-2; TRBD1 matches at 12 bases. CDR3 size: 12 residues. The germline V gene encodes CDR1 SQVTM and CDR2 ANQGSEA. With V trimmed by 6 bases and J by 7 bases, 3 bases remained unmatched. Written as DNA, the CDR3 is TGCAGCGTGGGACAGGGGGCGGGTGGCTACACCTTC. Protein product: CSVGQGAGGYTF.

This clone was picked up many times. CDR3 sequence reads: CACSRGGTAEAFF. CDR3 nucleotide sequence: TGTGCCTGCTCCCGTGGGGGGACGGCTGAAGCTTTCTTT. V gene TRBV30 combines with J gene TRBJ1-1; possibly TRBD1 for D (5 bases). V was trimmed by 6 bases and J by 6 bases, leaving 17 bases between them. CDR3 length: 13 amino acids. Germline CDR1 and CDR2: GTSNPN and SVGIG (reference sequence).

This clone was counted a few times. The chain couples TRBV28 to TRBJ2-1; 7 positions agree with TRBD2. The germline V gene encodes CDR1 MDHEN and CDR2 SYDVKM. CDR3 length: 15 amino acids. Trimming cost V 2 bases and J 7 bases; bases outside gene matches: 8. In DNA form, the CDR3 reads TGTGCCAGCAGTTTACGGCGGGAGAGTAGGAATGAGCAGTTCTTC. Its translation: CASSLRRESRNEQFF.

This clone was counted many times. This CDR3 fails to terminate in the conserved phenylalanine or tryptophan, so it likely reflects a read error. It is unclear where the CDR3 begins or ends on the DNA, so no DNA is shown, and the CDR3 is as TCRdb lists it. CDR3 residues: CSAGRGVL. The chain joins TRBV20-1 to TRBJ1-2; the D call TRBD1 from the table was never checked on the DNA. Both ends counted, the CDR3 spans 8 residues. The V gene's germline CDR1 is DFQATT and CDR2 SNEGSKA (reference sequence).

V gene TRBV4-3 combines with J gene TRBJ1-2; possible D gene TRBD1, 5 bases. V shed 0 bases and J shed 4 bases, with 6 bases lying between them. CDR3 length: 13 amino acids. Per germline, CDR1 LGHNA and CDR2 YSLEER. The CDR3 coding sequence is TGCGCCAGCAGCCAAGATGGGGCCTATGGCTACACCTTC. Protein: CASSQDGAYGYTF.

The V call is TRBV27, the J call TRBJ1-5, with 9 bases that match TRBD1. Germline V gene lookup returns CDR1 MNHEY and CDR2 SMNVEV (reference sequence). J was trimmed by 3 bases and V by 4 bases; bases with no gene match: 4. The CDR3 consists of 15 residues. The CDR3 loop reads CASSSRDRDNQPQHF. CDR3 nucleotides: TGTGCCAGCAGTTCCCGGGACAGGGACAATCAGCCCCAGCATTTT.

The chain couples TRBV11-2 to TRBJ2-7; D might be TRBD2 (5 bases). Germline V gives CDR1 SGHAT, CDR2 FQNNGV. V lost 3 bases and J 0 bases, leaving 6 bases between the germline ends. The CDR3 totals 13 residues. For the CDR3, the DNA is TGTGCCAGCAGCTTCGGGGACTCCTACGAGCAGTACTTC. Translating gives CASSFGDSYEQYF.